A single sample gave rise to the 11 T cell receptor beta chains below, sequenced in a study of CD8 T cells in ankylosing spondylitis. Each CDR3 protein is one row after TCRdb ran MiXCR on the 5' RACE reads. The sample yields a few hundred thousand distinct CDR3 sequences, more than 20% seen once. Sequencing was carried out using blood, either unsorted or a sorted T cell fraction (not recorded which). The receptors come from a female donor with ankylosing spondylitis or in good health (not recorded which).

This clonotype has at least ten counts. The J gene is TRBJ1-4, the V gene TRBV29-1, with 7 nucleotides matching TRBD1. The CDR3 is 13 amino acids. J lost 7 bases, V lost 7 bases, and 9 bases had no gene match. Per the germline V gene, CDR1 is SQVTM and CDR2 is ANQGSEA. CDR3 in DNA: TGCAGCGCTACTACAGGGGCGGGTGAAAAACTGTTTTTT. This encodes CSATTGAGEKLFF.

This clonotype was seen a few times. The J gene is TRBJ2-3, the V gene TRBV7-2; D assignment may be TRBD1 or TRBD2 (5 bases each). The CDR3 length is 14 residues. Germline CDR1 reads SGHTA; CDR2 reads FQGNSA. Trimming left V 5 bases short and J 3 bases short, with 12 bases between. In DNA form, the CDR3 reads TGTGCCAGCAGCGCTCGGGACGGGACAGATACGCAGTATTTT. Amino acid sequence: CASSARDGTDTQYF. Drawing the rest from reference TRBV7-2 and TRBJ2-3, the complete variable domain is GAGVSQSPSNKVTEKGKDVELRCDPISGHTALYWYRQSLGQGLEFLIYFQGNSAPDKSGLPSDRFSAERTGGSVSTLTIQRTQQEDSAVYLCASSARDGTDTQYFGPGTRLTVL.

The chain links TRBV2 to TRBJ2-7, with 9 bases that match TRBD1. The CDR3 is 11 amino acids. The V and J ends lost 8 bases and 4 bases, in that order; junction bases with no gene match: 0. Germline V CDR1 and CDR2: SNHLY, FYNNEI. The CDR3 loop reads CASGQGYEQYF. For the CDR3, the DNA is TGTGCCAGCGGACAGGGGTACGAGCAGTACTTC.

The V call is TRBV12-3 or TRBV12-4, the J call TRBJ1-2, with a tentative D call TRBD1 (6 bases). The CDR3 has 15 amino acids. The germline V and J ends were trimmed by 7 bases and 5 bases, with 20 bases remaining between them. DNA of the CDR3: TGTGCCAGCACAACGGGGGAGGGGGAAGGGTATGGCTACACCTTC. As protein: CASTTGEGEGYGYTF.

This clonotype occurred many times. The gene calls are TRBV12-3 or TRBV12-4 and TRBJ2-2, with TRBD1 identical over 8 bases. Germline trimming cut 5 bases from V and 2 bases from J; bases unmatched to any gene: 4. The CDR3 sequence is 15 residues long. This CDR3 is CASSLGQGNTGELFF. The CDR3 coding sequence is TGTGCCAGCAGTCTCGGACAGGGTAACACCGGGGAGCTGTTTTTT.

The V and J genes are TRBV7-9 and TRBJ2-1, with TRBD2 matching 8 bases. Germline lookup yields CDR1 SEHNR and CDR2 FQNEAQ (reference sequence). The V gene end was trimmed by 6 bases and the J gene end by 5 bases; junction bases not matched to a gene: 9. The CDR3 loop spans 15 amino acids. CDR3 region: CASRPPGTSDNEQFF. The CDR3 DNA reads TGTGCCAGCAGGCCACCCGGGACTAGTGACAATGAGCAGTTCTTC. The full variable domain, completed using reference TRBV7-9 and TRBJ2-1, is DTGVSQNPRHKITKRGQNVTFRCDPISEHNRLYWYRQTLGQGPEFLTYFQNEAQLEKSRLLSDRFSAERPKGSFSTLEIQRTEQGDSAMYLCASRPPGTSDNEQFFGPGTRLTVL.

The chain employs TRBV24-1 and TRBJ1-1, with 11 bases aligning to TRBD1. CDR1 is KGHDR, CDR2 SFDVKD, per germline. The CDR3 is made up of 13 amino acids. The ends lost 7 bases at V and 5 bases at J; junction bases unmatched: 2. Here the CDR3 DNA reads TGTGCCACCAGGGGGACAGGGGGGACTGAAGCTTTCTTT. This gives the protein CATRGTGGTEAFF.

The V gene is TRBV29-1, the J gene TRBJ1-2; TRBD1 is a possible D gene (5 bases). From germline, CDR1 is SQVTM and CDR2 ANQGSEA. CDR3 length: 11 residues. V was clipped by 4 bases and J by 2 bases, with 5 bases between them. This chain's CDR3 is CSVGQNYGYTF. CDR3 nucleotides: TGCAGCGTTGGACAGAACTATGGCTACACCTTC.

A few counts support this clonotype. The chain carries TRBV12-3 or TRBV12-4 and TRBJ2-1, with a tentative D call TRBD2 (5 bases). CDR3 size: 12 residues. The V end lost 3 bases, the J end lost 14 bases, and 14 bases lay between the germline ends. This chain's CDR3 is CASSLRRGKEFF. In DNA, the CDR3 is TGTGCCAGCAGTTTGCGCAGAGGGAAAGAGTTCTTC.

The chain has TRBV3-1 and TRBJ2-2; D uncertain. Germline values: CDR1 LGHDT, CDR2 YNNKEL (reference sequence). V lost 0 bases and J lost 4, with 6 bases in between. The length of the CDR3 is 14 residues. CDR3 sequence: CASSQERSTGELFF. DNA for the CDR3: TGTGCCAGCAGCCAAGAGAGAAGCACCGGGGAGCTGTTTTTT.

The V gene is TRBV7-6, the J gene TRBJ2-1; D is unresolved. The CDR3 covers 13 residues. V lost 1 base and J lost 4, with 5 bases in between. Per the germline V gene, CDR1 is SGHVS and CDR2 is FNYEAQ. The CDR3 DNA sequence: TGTGCCAGCAGCTTAGACGTGTACAATGAGCAGTTCTTC. Its protein product is CASSLDVYNEQFF.